This section outlines one TCR beta chain sequence together with its context. Its antigen is not known. Sample barcodes and UMIs were carried by the TCR alpha and TCR beta cDNA libraries that 5'RACE generated with constant-segment primers. Each CDR3 protein gets one entry after TCRdb re-called the 5' RACE reads with MiXCR. The sample carries 500,000 to 650,000 distinct CDR3 sequences, roughly 20% recorded once. This entry is derived from a study of T-cell memory formation after mild COVID-19. Findings and limits, study-wide: CD4+ bias marked clones expanding day 15 to 37, unlike balanced contracting clones.

In germline, CDR1 is LNHDA, CDR2 SQIVND (reference sequence). The CDR3 runs to 14 residues. V was trimmed by 5 bases and J by 4 bases, leaving 14 bases between them. The chain joins TRBV19 to TRBJ1-2, with TRBD1 as a possible D gene (5 bases). Sequencing was carried out using PBMCs or a T cell subset sorted from them (not recorded which). The source of this sequence is an adult woman who had mild COVID-19 (a few samples of this study predate the infection). Cell type and time point are not known. CDR3 region: CASSPQGEPYGYTF. In nucleotides, the CDR3 is TGTGCCAGTAGTCCGCAGGGCGAGCCCTATGGCTACACCTTC. The complete variable domain, with remaining parts taken from reference TRBV19 and TRBJ1-2, reads DGGITQSPKYLFRKEGQNVTLSCEQNLNHDAMYWYRQDPGQGLRLIYYSQIVNDFQKGDIAEGYSVSREKKESFPLTVTSAQKNPTAFYLCASSPQGEPYGYTFGSGTRLTVV.